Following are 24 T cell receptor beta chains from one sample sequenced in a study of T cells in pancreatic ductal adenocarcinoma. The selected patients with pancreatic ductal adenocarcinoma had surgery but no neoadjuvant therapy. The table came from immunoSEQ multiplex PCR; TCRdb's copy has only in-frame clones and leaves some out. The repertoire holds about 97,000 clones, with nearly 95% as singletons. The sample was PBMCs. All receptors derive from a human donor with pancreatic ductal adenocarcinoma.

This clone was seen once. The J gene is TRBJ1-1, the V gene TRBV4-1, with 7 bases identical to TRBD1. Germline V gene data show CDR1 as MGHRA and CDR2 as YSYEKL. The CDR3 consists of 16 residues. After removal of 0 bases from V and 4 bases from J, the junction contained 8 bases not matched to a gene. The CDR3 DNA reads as TGCGCCAGCAGCCAAGAGAAGCGCCAGGGGGGCACTGAAGCTTTCTTT. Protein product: CASSQEKRQGGTEAFF.

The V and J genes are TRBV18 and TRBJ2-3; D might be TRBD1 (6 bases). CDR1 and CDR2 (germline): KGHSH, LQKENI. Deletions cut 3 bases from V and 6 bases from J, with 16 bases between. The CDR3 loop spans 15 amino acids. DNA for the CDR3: TGTGCCAGCTCACCGGGCAGGGGTGTTTCCGATACGCAGTATTTT. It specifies CASSPGRGVSDTQYF.

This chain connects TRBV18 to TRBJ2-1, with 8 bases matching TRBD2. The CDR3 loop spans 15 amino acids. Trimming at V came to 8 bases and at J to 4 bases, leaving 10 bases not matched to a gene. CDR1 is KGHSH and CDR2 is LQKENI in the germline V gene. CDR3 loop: CASSPTSGRYNEQFF. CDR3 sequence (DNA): TGTGCCAGCAGTCCCACGAGCGGGAGATACAATGAGCAGTTCTTC. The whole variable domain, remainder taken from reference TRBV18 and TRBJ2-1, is NAGVMQNPRHLVRRRGQEARLRCSPMKGHSHVYWYRQLPEEGLKFMVYLQKENIIDESGMPKERFSAEFPKEGPSILRIQQVVRGDSAAYFCASSPTSGRYNEQFFGPGTRLTVL.

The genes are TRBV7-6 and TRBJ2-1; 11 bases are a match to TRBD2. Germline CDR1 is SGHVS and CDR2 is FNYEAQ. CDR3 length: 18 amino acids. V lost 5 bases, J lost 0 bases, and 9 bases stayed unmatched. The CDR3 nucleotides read TGTGCCAGCAGCCTACGCGCCGGGACTAGCGGCTCCTACAATGAGCAGTTCTTC. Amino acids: CASSLRAGTSGSYNEQFF.

DNA for the CDR3: TGTGCCAGCAGCGCCCAGACTAGCGGCCAAGAGACCCAGTACTTC. It is translated as CASSAQTSGQETQYF. The chain recombines TRBV9 with TRBJ2-5; 9 bases are a match to TRBD2. V lost 3 bases and J lost 1; bases outside the gene matches: 4. Germline assignment: CDR1 SGDLS and CDR2 YYNGEE. The CDR3 has 15 amino acids.

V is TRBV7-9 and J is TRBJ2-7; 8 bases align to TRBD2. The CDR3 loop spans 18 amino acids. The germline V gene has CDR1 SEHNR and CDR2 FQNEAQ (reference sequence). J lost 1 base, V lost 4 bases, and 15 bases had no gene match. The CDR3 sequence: CASSSTGTSGIGSYEQYF. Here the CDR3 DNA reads TGTGCCAGCAGCTCGACCGGGACTAGTGGGATTGGATCCTACGAGCAGTACTTC.

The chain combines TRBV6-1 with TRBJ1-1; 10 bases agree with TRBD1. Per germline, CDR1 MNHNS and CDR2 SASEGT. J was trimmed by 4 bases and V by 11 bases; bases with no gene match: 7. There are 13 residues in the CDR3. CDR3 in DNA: TGTGCCGGTAGACAGGGGGCGAGCACTGAAGCTTTCTTT. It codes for CAGRQGASTEAFF.

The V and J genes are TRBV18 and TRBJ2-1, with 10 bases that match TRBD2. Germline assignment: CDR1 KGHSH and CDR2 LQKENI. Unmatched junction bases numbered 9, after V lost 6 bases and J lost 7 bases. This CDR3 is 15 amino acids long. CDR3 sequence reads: CASSPTSGIGNEQFF. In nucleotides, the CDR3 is TGTGCCAGCTCGCCCACTAGCGGGATAGGAAATGAGCAGTTCTTC.

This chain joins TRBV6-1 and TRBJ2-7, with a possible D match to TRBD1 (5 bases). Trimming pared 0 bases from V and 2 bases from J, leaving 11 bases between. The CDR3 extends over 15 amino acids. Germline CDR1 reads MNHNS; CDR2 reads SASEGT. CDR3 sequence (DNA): TGTGCCAGCAGTGAAGCGCCAGGGCCCCCCTACGAGCAGTACTTC. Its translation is CASSEAPGPPYEQYF.

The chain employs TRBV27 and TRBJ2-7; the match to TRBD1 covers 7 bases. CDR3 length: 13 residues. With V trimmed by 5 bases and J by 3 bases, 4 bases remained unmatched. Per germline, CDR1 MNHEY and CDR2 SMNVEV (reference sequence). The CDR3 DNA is TGTGCCAGCAGTCCTCGGACAGGCTACGAGCAGTACTTC. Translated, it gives CASSPRTGYEQYF.

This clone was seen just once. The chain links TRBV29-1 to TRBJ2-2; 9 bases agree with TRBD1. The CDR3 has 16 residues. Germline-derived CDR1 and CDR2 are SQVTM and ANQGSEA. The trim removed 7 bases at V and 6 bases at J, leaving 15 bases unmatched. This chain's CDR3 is CSAGGPGQGSPGELFF. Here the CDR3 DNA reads TGCAGCGCTGGTGGTCCGGGACAGGGTTCTCCCGGGGAGCTGTTTTTT.

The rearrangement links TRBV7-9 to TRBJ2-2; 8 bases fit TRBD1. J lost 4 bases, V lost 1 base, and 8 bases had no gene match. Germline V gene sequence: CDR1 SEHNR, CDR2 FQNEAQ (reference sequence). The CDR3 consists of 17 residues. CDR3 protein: CASSLGTGTGFTGELFF. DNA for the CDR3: TGTGCCAGCAGCTTAGGGACGGGGACAGGATTCACCGGGGAGCTGTTTTTT. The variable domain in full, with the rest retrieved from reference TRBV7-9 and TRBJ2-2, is DTGVSQNPRHKITKRGQNVTFRCDPISEHNRLYWYRQTLGQGPEFLTYFQNEAQLEKSRLLSDRFSAERPKGSFSTLEIQRTEQGDSAMYLCASSLGTGTGFTGELFFGEGSRLTVL.

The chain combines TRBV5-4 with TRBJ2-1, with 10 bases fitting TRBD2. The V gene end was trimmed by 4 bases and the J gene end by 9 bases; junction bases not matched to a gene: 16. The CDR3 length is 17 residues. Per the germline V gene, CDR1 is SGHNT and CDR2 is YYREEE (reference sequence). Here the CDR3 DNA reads TGTGCCAGCAGCCGCCTTGCCACTAGCGGGAAAGGCGGTGAGCAGTTCTTC. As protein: CASSRLATSGKGGEQFF.

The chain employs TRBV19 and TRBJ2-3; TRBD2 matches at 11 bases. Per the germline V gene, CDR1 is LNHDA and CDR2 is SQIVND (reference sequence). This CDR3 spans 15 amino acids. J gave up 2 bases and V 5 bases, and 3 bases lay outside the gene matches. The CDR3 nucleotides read TGTGCCAGTAGTGGGACTAGCGGATACACAGATACGCAGTATTTT. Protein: CASSGTSGYTDTQYF.

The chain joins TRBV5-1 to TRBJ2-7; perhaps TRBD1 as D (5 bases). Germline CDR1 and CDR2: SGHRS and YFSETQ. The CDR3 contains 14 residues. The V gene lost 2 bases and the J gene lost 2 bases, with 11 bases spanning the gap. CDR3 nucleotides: TGCGCCAGCAGCTTAACGACAGACACCTACGAGCAGTACTTC. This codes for CASSLTTDTYEQYF.

The DNA of the CDR3 is TGTGCCTGGAGTGTAACTTCAAGCTCCTACGAGCAGTACTTC. The encoded protein is CAWSVTSSSYEQYF. V is TRBV30 and J is TRBJ2-7; no definite D call. V was clipped by 0 bases and J by 0 bases, with 9 bases between them. Germline CDR1 is GTSNPN and CDR2 is SVGIG (reference sequence). The CDR3 runs 14 residues.

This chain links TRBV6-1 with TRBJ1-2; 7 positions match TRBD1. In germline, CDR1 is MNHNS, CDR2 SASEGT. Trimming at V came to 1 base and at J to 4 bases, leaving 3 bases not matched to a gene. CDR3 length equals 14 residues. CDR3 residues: CASSEETGFYGYTF. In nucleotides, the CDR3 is TGTGCCAGCAGTGAAGAGACAGGGTTCTATGGCTACACCTTC.

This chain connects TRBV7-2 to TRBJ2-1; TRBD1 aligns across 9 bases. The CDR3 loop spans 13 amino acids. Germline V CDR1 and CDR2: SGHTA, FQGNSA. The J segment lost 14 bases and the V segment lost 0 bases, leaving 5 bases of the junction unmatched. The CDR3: CASSLARDRVKFF. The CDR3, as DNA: TGTGCCAGCAGCTTAGCCCGGGACAGGGTGAAGTTCTTC.

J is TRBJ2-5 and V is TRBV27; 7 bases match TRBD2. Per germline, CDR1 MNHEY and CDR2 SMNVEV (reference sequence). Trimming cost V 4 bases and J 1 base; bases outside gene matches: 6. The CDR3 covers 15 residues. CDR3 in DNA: TGTGCCAGCAGTTGGTGGGGAGGGGTCCAAGAGACCCAGTACTTC. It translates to CASSWWGGVQETQYF.

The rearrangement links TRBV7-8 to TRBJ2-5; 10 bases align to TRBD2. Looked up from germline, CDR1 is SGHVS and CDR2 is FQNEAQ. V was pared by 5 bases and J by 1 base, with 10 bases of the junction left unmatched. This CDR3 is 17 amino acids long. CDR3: CASSQGWRTSGQETQYF. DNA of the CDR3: TGTGCCAGCAGCCAGGGTTGGAGGACTAGCGGCCAAGAGACCCAGTACTTC.

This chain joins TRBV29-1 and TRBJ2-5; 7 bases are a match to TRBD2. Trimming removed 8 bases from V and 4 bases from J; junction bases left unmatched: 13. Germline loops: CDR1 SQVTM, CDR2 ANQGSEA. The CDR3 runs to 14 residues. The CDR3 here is CSSGGAGVGETQYF. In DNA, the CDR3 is TGCAGCTCCGGAGGTGCGGGAGTTGGAGAGACCCAGTACTTC. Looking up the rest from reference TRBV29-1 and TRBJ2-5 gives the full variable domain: SAVISQKPSRDICQRGTSLTIQCQVDSQVTMMFWYRQQPGQSLTLIATANQGSEATYESGFVIDKFPISRPNLTFSTLTVSNMSPEDSSIYLCSSGGAGVGETQYFGPGTRLLVL.

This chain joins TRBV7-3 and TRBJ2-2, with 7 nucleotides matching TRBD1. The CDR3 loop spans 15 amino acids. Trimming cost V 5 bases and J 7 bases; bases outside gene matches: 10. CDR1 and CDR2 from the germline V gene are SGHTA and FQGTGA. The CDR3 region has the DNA TGTGCCAGCAGCACCTACGACAGGGCGGGCGGGGAGCTGTTTTTT. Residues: CASSTYDRAGGELFF.

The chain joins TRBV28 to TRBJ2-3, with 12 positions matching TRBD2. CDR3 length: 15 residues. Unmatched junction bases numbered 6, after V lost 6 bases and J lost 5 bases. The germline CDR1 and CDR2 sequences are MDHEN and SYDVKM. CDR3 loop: CASRTSGRSKDTQYF. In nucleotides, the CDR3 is TGTGCCAGCAGAACTAGCGGGAGGTCCAAAGATACGCAGTATTTT.

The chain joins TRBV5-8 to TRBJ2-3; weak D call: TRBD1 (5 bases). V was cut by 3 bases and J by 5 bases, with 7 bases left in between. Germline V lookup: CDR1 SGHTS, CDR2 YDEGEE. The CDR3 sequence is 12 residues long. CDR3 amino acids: CASSSQGDTQYF. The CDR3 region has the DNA TGTGCCAGCAGCTCCCAGGGAGATACGCAGTATTTT.